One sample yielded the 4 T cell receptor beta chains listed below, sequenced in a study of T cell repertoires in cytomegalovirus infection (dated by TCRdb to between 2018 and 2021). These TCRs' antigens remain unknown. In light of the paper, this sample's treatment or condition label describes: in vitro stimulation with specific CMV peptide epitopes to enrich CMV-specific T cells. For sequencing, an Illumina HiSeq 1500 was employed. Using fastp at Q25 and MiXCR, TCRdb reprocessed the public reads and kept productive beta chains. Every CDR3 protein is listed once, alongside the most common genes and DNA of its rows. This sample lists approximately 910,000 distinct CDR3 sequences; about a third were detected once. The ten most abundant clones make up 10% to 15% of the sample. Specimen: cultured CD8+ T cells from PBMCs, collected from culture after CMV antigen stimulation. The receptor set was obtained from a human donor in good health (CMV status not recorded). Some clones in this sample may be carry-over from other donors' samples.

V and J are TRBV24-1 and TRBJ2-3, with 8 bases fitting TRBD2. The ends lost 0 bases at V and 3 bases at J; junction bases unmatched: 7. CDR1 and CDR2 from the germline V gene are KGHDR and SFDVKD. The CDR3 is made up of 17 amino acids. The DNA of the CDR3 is TGTGCCACCAGTGATTTGGCGGGGGGACAACCAACAGATACGCAGTATTTT. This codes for CATSDLAGGQPTDTQYF.

The DNA for the CDR3 is TGTGCCAGCAGGAGACCCGGGACAGGGACCAGCGAGCAGTACTTC. Protein: CASRRPGTGTSEQYF. The gene calls are TRBV2 and TRBJ2-7; 9 nucleotides line up with TRBD1. The CDR3 has 15 amino acids. The germline CDR1 and CDR2 sequences are SNHLY and FYNNEI. With 6 bases clipped from V and 6 bases from J, the junction kept 12 bases outside the gene matches.

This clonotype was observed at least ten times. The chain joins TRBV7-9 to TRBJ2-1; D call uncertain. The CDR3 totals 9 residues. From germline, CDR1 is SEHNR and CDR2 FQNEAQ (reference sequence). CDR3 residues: CATDNEQFF. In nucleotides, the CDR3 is TGTGCGACTGACAATGAGCAGTTCTTC.

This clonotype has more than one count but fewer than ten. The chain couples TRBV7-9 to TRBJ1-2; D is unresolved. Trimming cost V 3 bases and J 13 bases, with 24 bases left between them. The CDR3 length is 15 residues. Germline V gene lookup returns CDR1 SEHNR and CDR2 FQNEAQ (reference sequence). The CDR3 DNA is TGTGCCAGCAGCTTTGTGCTTGGTACGGGCCCTACCGTCACCTTC. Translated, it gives CASSFVLGTGPTVTF. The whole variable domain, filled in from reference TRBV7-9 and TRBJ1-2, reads DTGVSQNPRHKITKRGQNVTFRCDPISEHNRLYWYRQTLGQGPEFLTYFQNEAQLEKSRLLSDRFSAERPKGSFSTLEIQRTEQGDSAMYLCASSFVLGTGPTVTFGSGTRLTVV.